This TCR beta chain was obtained from a study of PD-L1 blockade in urothelial cancer. Across the study: Males with bladder-origin urothelial cancer constituted about nine tenths of the roughly 29 patients. Among blood samples, the median T cell count was 141,255.

Time point in this sample: peripheral blood 6 weeks after treatment start. Spike-ins of synthetic TCR analog templates went into each PCR. Repertoires were generated with immunoSEQ multiplex PCR, while TCRdb's copy carries only in-frame clones and drops some. Of fewer than 85,000 clones listed, 88% are singletons. The source of this sequence is a man aged 55-75 years with urothelial cancer. Sequencing used PBMCs, obtained around atezolizumab (anti-PD-L1) treatment.

CDR3 region: CASSLPGTATRGLYF. The CDR3, as DNA: TGTGCCAGCAGTTTACCGGGGACAGCAACTAGGGGTCTGTACTTC. V usage is TRBV28 and J usage is TRBJ2-7, with 7 bases identical to TRBD1. The germline CDR1 and CDR2 sequences are MDHEN and SYDVKM. Trimming removed 2 bases from V and 12 bases from J; junction bases left unmatched: 16. The CDR3 is 15 residues long.